Below, 29 T cell receptor beta chains from the same sample are listed, as sequenced in a study of PD-1 blockade in classical Hodgkin lymphoma. Data came from immunoSEQ multiplex PCR; TCRdb stores just in-frame clones and leaves some out. The table has tens of thousands of clones, roughly 78% seen once. Time point specified: cycle 4 day 1 (C4D1), after 5 to 7 weeks of nivolumab. All trial patients relapsed after autologous stem cell transplantation. Specimen: peripheral blood mononuclear cells (PBMCs), collected before the fourth cycle of nivolumab. The receptors stem from a human donor with classical Hodgkin lymphoma.

The rearrangement joins TRBV6-5 to TRBJ1-2, with 9 bases that match TRBD1. The germline V gene encodes CDR1 MNHEY and CDR2 SVGAGI. V shed 2 bases and J 14 bases; nucleotides not matched to a gene: 12. The CDR3 loop spans 14 amino acids. The CDR3 spells CASSYVTGGSGKTF. The CDR3 DNA reads as TGTGCCAGCAGTTACGTGACAGGGGGTAGTGGAAAAACCTTC.

In this sample, this clone turned up a few times. This chain links TRBV11-3 with TRBJ2-7; the D gene could be TRBD1 or TRBD2 (5 bases each). Germline CDR1 and CDR2: SGHNT and YENEEA. V dropped 5 bases and J dropped 1 base, with 9 bases sitting between them. The CDR3 is 13 amino acids. The CDR3 nucleotides read TGTGCCAGCAGCCGGGACGCGTCCTACGAGCAGTACTTC. This translates into CASSRDASYEQYF.

The chain joins TRBV28 to TRBJ1-1; D ambiguous. There are 17 residues in the CDR3. Trimming pared 6 bases from V and 2 bases from J, leaving 22 bases between. Germline V CDR1 and CDR2: MDHEN, SYDVKM. Here the CDR3 reads CASSPSSGVSENTEAFF. DNA of the CDR3: TGTGCCAGCAGCCCTTCGTCGGGCGTCTCAGAAAACACTGAAGCTTTCTTT.

The chain recombines TRBV27 with TRBJ2-1; tentatively, D is TRBD2 (5 bases). This CDR3 comprises 17 residues. CDR1 and CDR2 (germline): MNHEY, SMNVEV (reference sequence). V was trimmed by 1 base and J by 0 bases, leaving 13 bases between them. CDR3 sequence reads: CASSLFPGISSYNEQFF. In nucleotides, the CDR3 is TGTGCCAGCAGTTTATTCCCCGGGATTAGCTCCTACAATGAGCAGTTCTTC.

The chain has TRBV10-3 and TRBJ2-2; TRBD1 matches at 8 bases. After removal of 6 bases from V and 0 bases from J, the junction contained 3 bases not matched to a gene. CDR3 size: 15 residues. Germline V gene data show CDR1 as ENHRY and CDR2 as SYGVKD. CDR3: CAIRGQGPNTGELFF. CDR3 DNA: TGTGCCATCAGAGGACAGGGCCCGAACACCGGGGAGCTGTTTTTT.

The chain links TRBV19 to TRBJ2-3, with D perhaps matching TRBD1 (6 bases). This CDR3 comprises 15 residues. V shed 6 bases and J shed 5 bases, with 18 bases lying between them. Germline-derived CDR1 and CDR2 are LNHDA and SQIVND (reference sequence). The CDR3 region is CASSYPMGAGDTQYF. CDR3 in DNA: TGTGCCAGTAGCTACCCTATGGGGGCGGGAGATACGCAGTATTTT.

The chain has TRBV4-1 and TRBJ1-1, with a possible D match to TRBD1 (6 bases). This CDR3 comprises 16 residues. CDR1 is MGHRA, CDR2 YSYEKL, per germline. Trimming shortened V by 0 bases and J by 0 bases, and 11 bases separated the two germline ends. CDR3 coding DNA: TGCGCCAGCAGCCAAGACAGGGGACTCATGAACACTGAAGCTTTCTTT. Its translation is CASSQDRGLMNTEAFF.

This clone has only one observation. The CDR3 here is CASSSDRANTGELFF. In DNA form, the CDR3 reads TGTGCCAGCAGTTCCGACAGGGCGAACACCGGGGAGCTGTTTTTT. The chain links TRBV6-5 to TRBJ2-2, with 7 bases fitting TRBD1. V was clipped by 4 bases and J by 0 bases; unmatched bases: 2. In germline, CDR1 is MNHEY, CDR2 SVGAGI. The CDR3 consists of 15 residues.

The V gene is TRBV28, the J gene TRBJ2-3; TRBD2 matches 7 bases. Germline trimming cut 5 bases from V and 3 bases from J; bases unmatched to any gene: 11. The CDR3 sequence is 16 residues long. Germline V gene sequence: CDR1 MDHEN, CDR2 SYDVKM. The CDR3 here is CASSGPGGEGTDTQYF. In nucleotides, the CDR3 is TGTGCCAGCAGTGGCCCGGGGGGAGAAGGGACAGATACGCAGTATTTT.

The chain has TRBV10-3 and TRBJ2-5; D is possibly TRBD1 or TRBD2 (5 bases each). The V gene's germline CDR1 is ENHRY and CDR2 SYGVKD. The CDR3 extends over 13 amino acids. The V and J ends lost 6 bases and 3 bases respectively, with 11 bases between them. In DNA, the CDR3 is TGTGCCATCAGGGGACCGACCGAAGAGACCCAGTACTTC. Amino acids: CAIRGPTEETQYF.

This clone appeared a few times. This chain joins TRBV10-3 and TRBJ2-2, with 7 positions matching TRBD2. CDR3 length: 14 residues. CDR1 and CDR2 from the germline V gene are ENHRY and SYGVKD. J lost 4 bases, V lost 5 bases, and 4 bases had no gene match. The CDR3 DNA is TGTGCCATCAGTCGGGGGGATGGCACCGGGGAGCTGTTTTTT. It encodes CAISRGDGTGELFF.

The gene calls are TRBV10-3 and TRBJ1-5; no definite D call. Germline CDR1 reads ENHRY; CDR2 reads SYGVKD. There are 15 residues in the CDR3. With 8 bases removed from V and 0 bases from J, the gap between germline ends came to 14 bases. CDR3 nucleotides: TGTGCCATCTCCCCGACGGCCTATAGCAATCAGCCCCAGCATTTT. Residues: CAISPTAYSNQPQHF.

The chain links TRBV5-1 to TRBJ2-3, with TRBD2 identical over 9 bases. Germline V gene sequence: CDR1 SGHRS, CDR2 YFSETQ. The CDR3 is 15 amino acids. With V trimmed by 2 bases and J by 6 bases, 7 bases remained unmatched. The CDR3 region is CASSFRLAGRDTQYF. DNA for the CDR3: TGCGCCAGCAGCTTCCGGCTAGCGGGGAGGGATACGCAGTATTTT.

The genes are TRBV19 and TRBJ2-7, with 8 nucleotides matching TRBD2. Losses at the gene ends were 1 base for V and 5 bases for J; bases not matched to a gene: 10. The CDR3 covers 16 residues. Germline V gives CDR1 LNHDA, CDR2 SQIVND (reference sequence). The CDR3 DNA reads TGTGCCAGTAGTATAGTTTTCGGGGGGGTTTTGAACGAGCAGTACTTC. This codes for CASSIVFGGVLNEQYF.

This clone was seen a handful of times. V gene TRBV6-5 combines with J gene TRBJ2-2; D is possibly TRBD1 (6 bases). The CDR3 consists of 13 residues. Trimming stripped 6 bases from V and 6 bases from J, with 11 bases between. Germline assignment: CDR1 MNHEY and CDR2 SVGAGI. The CDR3: CASSHREAGELFF. The CDR3, as DNA: TGTGCCAGCAGCCACAGGGAAGCCGGGGAGCTGTTTTTT.

The J gene is TRBJ1-2, the V gene TRBV10-3; 8 nucleotides agree with TRBD1. Trimming cost V 2 bases and J 4 bases; bases outside gene matches: 3. Germline CDR1 ENHRY, CDR2 SYGVKD. The CDR3 spans 14 residues. The chain's CDR3 is CAISERDRGYGYTF. In DNA form, the CDR3 reads TGTGCCATCAGTGAGAGAGACAGGGGCTATGGCTACACCTTC.

V is TRBV7-8 and J is TRBJ2-7; 10 nucleotides agree with TRBD1. This CDR3 contains 15 residues. J lost 3 bases, V lost 4 bases, and 6 bases had no gene match. Germline CDR1 is SGHVS and CDR2 is FQNEAQ. In DNA, the CDR3 is TGTGCCAGCAGCTCGATTGACAGGGGGCTCTACGAGCAGTACTTC. It is translated as CASSSIDRGLYEQYF.

The genes are TRBV19 and TRBJ2-1; TRBD1 aligns across 7 bases. Germline trimming cut 8 bases from V and 4 bases from J; bases unmatched to any gene: 8. The CDR3 is 14 residues long. Germline CDR1 and CDR2: LNHDA and SQIVND (reference sequence). The CDR3: CASSRQGSYNEQFF. CDR3 sequence (DNA): TGTGCCAGTTCACGACAGGGCAGTTACAATGAGCAGTTCTTC.

This clone has a single count. The chain joins TRBV7-9 to TRBJ2-1; 10 bases are shared with TRBD2. V lost 3 bases to trimming and J lost 8 bases; unmatched junction nucleotides: 10. The CDR3 extends over 16 amino acids. Germline V gene data show CDR1 as SEHNR and CDR2 as FQNEAQ (reference sequence). The CDR3 DNA is TGTGCCAGCAGCTTTAACCCTAGCGGGAGTTTCGATGAGCAGTTCTTC. Translated: CASSFNPSGSFDEQFF.

The rearrangement links TRBV9 to TRBJ2-7; 7 bases are shared with TRBD1. With 7 bases clipped from V and 1 base from J, the junction kept 14 bases outside the gene matches. Germline-derived CDR1 and CDR2 are SGDLS and YYNGEE. This CDR3 is 16 amino acids long. CDR3 bases: TGTGCCAGCTCCTCTTCCGGGACAGAGACTTCCTACGAGCAGTACTTC. Its protein is CASSSSGTETSYEQYF. Based on the CDR3 plus reference TRBV9 and TRBJ2-7, the full variable domain is DSGVTQTPKHLITATGQRVTLRCSPRSGDLSVYWYQQSLDQGLQFLIQYYNGEERAKGNILERFSAQQFPDLHSELNLSSLELGDSALYFCASSSSGTETSYEQYFGPGTRLTVT.

V is TRBV28 and J is TRBJ1-6, with a possible D match to TRBD1 (6 bases). CDR1 MDHEN and CDR2 SYDVKM come from the germline V gene. Trimming removed 4 bases at V and 6 bases at J, with 7 bases between. This CDR3 is built from 13 residues. The CDR3 region has the DNA TGTGCCAGCAGTTACAGGGCTAATTCACCCCTCCACTTT. Translating it yields CASSYRANSPLHF. Full variable domain (remainder filled in from reference TRBV28 and TRBJ1-6): DVKVTQSSRYLVKRTGEKVFLECVQDMDHENMFWYRQDPGLGLRLIYFSYDVKMKEKGDIPEGYSVSREKKERFSLILESASTNQTSMYLCASSYRANSPLHFGNGTRLTVT.

The rearrangement uses TRBV28 and TRBJ1-2, with a tentative D call TRBD1 (6 bases). Germline V gives CDR1 MDHEN, CDR2 SYDVKM. V lost 2 bases, J lost 2 bases, and 9 bases lay in between. The CDR3 loop spans 14 amino acids. This CDR3 is CASSLNQGNYGYTF. CDR3 coding DNA: TGTGCCAGCAGTTTAAACCAGGGGAACTATGGCTACACCTTC.

This chain connects TRBV9 to TRBJ2-1, with D perhaps matching TRBD1 (6 bases). This CDR3 has 16 residues. CDR1 and CDR2 from the germline V gene are SGDLS and YYNGEE. Trimming stripped 4 bases from V and 3 bases from J, with 17 bases between. CDR3 sequence reads: CASSKGQSSYYNEQFF. The DNA for the CDR3 is TGTGCCAGCAGCAAAGGACAGAGCTCTTACTACAATGAGCAGTTCTTC.

The chain joins TRBV11-3 to TRBJ1-1; 7 bases fit TRBD1. The CDR3 loop spans 14 amino acids. The trim removed 5 bases at V and 6 bases at J, leaving 9 bases unmatched. Looked up from germline, CDR1 is SGHNT and CDR2 is YENEEA. The CDR3 spells CASSPRGAESEAFF. For the CDR3, the DNA is TGTGCCAGCAGCCCCAGGGGGGCGGAATCTGAAGCTTTCTTT.

The V gene is TRBV5-4, the J gene TRBJ2-3; D could derive from TRBD1 or TRBD2 (6 bases each). The CDR3 loop spans 15 amino acids. CDR1 is SGHNT, CDR2 YYREEE, per germline (reference sequence). Deletions cut 4 bases from V and 0 bases from J, with 12 bases between. The CDR3 DNA reads as TGTGCCAGCAGCGGAGGGGGATCTAGCACAGATACGCAGTATTTT. Encoded protein: CASSGGGSSTDTQYF. Full variable domain (rest looked up from reference TRBV5-4 and TRBJ2-3): ETGVTQSPTHLIKTRGQQVTLRCSSQSGHNTVSWYQQALGQGPQFIFQYYREEENGRGNFPPRFSGLQFPNYSSELNVNALELDDSALYLCASSGGGSSTDTQYFGPGTRLTVL.

This clone was counted between two and nine times. The junction departs from the called germline gene at one end, perhaps through a read error. CDR3 sequence reads: CASSWDQDTQYF. CDR3 nucleotides: TGTGCTAGCAGTTGGGACCAAGATACGCAGTATTTT. This chain links TRBV7-7 with TRBJ2-3; TRBD1 or TRBD2 may be the D gene (5 bases each). The CDR3 length is 12 residues. The germline V gene has CDR1 SSHAT and CDR2 FNYEAQ (reference sequence).

The chain links TRBV11-3 to TRBJ2-2; D possibly corresponds to TRBD1 (6 bases). The CDR3 totals 15 residues. V was clipped by 5 bases and J by 4 bases, with 14 bases between them. The V gene's germline CDR1 is SGHNT and CDR2 YENEEA. The CDR3: CASSPRVGGTGELFF. The CDR3 DNA reads TGTGCCAGCAGCCCCCGAGTAGGGGGCACCGGGGAGCTGTTTTTT.

The chain employs TRBV6-5 and TRBJ2-3; maybe TRBD1 (6 bases). The germline gives CDR1 MNHEY, CDR2 SVGAGI. Deletions cut 6 bases from V and 0 bases from J, with 10 bases between. The CDR3 consists of 14 residues. The CDR3: CASSLRGSTDTQYF. DNA for the CDR3: TGTGCCAGCAGCCTCAGGGGCAGCACAGATACGCAGTATTTT.

The V and J genes are TRBV6-1 and TRBJ2-3; 12 bases align to TRBD2. This CDR3 contains 15 residues. Germline trimming cut 6 bases from V and 6 bases from J; bases unmatched to any gene: 7. Per the germline V gene, CDR1 is MNHNS and CDR2 is SASEGT. The CDR3 spells CASSPLAGGRDTQYF. The CDR3 DNA is TGTGCCAGCAGCCCACTAGCGGGAGGTAGGGATACGCAGTATTTT.